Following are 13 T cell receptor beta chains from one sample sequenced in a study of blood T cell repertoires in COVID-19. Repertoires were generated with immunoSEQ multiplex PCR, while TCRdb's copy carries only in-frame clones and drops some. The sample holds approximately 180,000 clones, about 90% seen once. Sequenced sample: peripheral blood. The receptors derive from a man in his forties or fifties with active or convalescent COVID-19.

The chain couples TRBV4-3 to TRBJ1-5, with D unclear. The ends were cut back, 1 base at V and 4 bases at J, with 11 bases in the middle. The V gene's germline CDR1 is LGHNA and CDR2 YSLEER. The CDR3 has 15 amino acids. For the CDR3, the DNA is TGCGCCAGCAGCCAAGTAGCCGGGGAGAATCAGCCCCAGCATTTT. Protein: CASSQVAGENQPQHF.

The CDR3 DNA follows: TGCGCCAGCAGCTTGGGACAGATTAATTCACCCCTCCACTTT. Protein sequence: CASSLGQINSPLHF. The genes are TRBV5-1 and TRBJ1-6; tentative D call: TRBD1 (5 bases). There are 14 residues in the CDR3. Trimming cost V 0 bases and J 6 bases, with 7 bases left between them. The germline gives CDR1 SGHRS, CDR2 YFSETQ.

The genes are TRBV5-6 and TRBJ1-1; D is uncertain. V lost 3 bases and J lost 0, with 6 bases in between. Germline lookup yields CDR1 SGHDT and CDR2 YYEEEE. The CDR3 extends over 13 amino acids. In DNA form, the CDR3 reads TGTGCCAGCAGCTCCTCCTTGAACACTGAAGCTTTCTTT. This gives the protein CASSSSLNTEAFF.

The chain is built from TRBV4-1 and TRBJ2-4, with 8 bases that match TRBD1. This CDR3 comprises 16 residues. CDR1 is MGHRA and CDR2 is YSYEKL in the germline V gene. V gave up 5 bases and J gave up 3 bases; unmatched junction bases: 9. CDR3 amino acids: CASSSRTGQVKNIQYF. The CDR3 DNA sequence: TGCGCCAGCAGCTCCCGGACAGGGCAAGTCAAAAACATTCAGTACTTC.

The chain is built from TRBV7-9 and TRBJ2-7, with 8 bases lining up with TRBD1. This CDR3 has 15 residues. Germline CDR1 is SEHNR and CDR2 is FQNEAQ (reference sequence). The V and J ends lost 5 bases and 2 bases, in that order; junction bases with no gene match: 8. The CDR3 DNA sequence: TGTGCCAGCAGCCCACTCCCGGGACAGGCCTACGAGCAGTACTTC. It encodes CASSPLPGQAYEQYF.

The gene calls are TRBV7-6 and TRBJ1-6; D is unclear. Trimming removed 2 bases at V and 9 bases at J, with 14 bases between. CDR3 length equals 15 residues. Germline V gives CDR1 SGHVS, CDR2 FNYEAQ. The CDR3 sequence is CASSLKAGVGSPLHF. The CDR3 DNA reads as TGTGCCAGCAGCTTAAAGGCCGGGGTCGGTTCACCCCTCCACTTT.

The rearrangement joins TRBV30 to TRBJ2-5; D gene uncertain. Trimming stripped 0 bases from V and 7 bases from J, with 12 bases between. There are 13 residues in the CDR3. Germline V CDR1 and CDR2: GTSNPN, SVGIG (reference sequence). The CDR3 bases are TGTGCCTGGAGTGTACAAAGAGGTGGGACCCAGTACTTC. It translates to CAWSVQRGGTQYF.

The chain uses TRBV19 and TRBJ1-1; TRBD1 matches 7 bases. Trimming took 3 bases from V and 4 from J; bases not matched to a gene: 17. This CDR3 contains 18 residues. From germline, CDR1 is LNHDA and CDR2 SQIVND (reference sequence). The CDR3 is CASSIAPPYLGQSTEAFF. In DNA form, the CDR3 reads TGTGCCAGTAGTATTGCCCCACCTTACCTGGGACAGAGCACTGAAGCTTTCTTT.

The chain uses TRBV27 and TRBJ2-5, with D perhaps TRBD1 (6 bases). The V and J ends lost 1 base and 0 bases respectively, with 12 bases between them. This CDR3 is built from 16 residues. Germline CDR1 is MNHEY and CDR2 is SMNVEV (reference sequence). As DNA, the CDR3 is TGTGCCAGCAGTTTATTGGGGGCCAGGTACCAAGAGACCCAGTACTTC. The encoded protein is CASSLLGARYQETQYF.

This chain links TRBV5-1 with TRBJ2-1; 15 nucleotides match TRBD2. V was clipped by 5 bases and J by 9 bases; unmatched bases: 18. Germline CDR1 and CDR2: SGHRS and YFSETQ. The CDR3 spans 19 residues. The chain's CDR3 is CASRQGLAGGDSPTGEQFF. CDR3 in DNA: TGCGCCAGCAGGCAGGGACTAGCGGGGGGCGACAGCCCAACAGGTGAGCAGTTCTTC.

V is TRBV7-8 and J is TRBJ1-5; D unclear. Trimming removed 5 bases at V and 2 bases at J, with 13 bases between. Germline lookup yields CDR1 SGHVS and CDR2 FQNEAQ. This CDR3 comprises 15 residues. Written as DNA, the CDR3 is TGTGCCAGCAGCGGACCCCCGGGAGGCAATCAGCCCCAGCATTTT. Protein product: CASSGPPGGNQPQHF.

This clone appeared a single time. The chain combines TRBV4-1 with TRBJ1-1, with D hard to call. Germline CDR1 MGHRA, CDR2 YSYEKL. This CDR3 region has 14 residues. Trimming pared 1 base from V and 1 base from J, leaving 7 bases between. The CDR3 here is CASSQVQENTEAFF. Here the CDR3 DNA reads TGCGCCAGCAGCCAAGTTCAGGAGAACACTGAAGCTTTCTTT.

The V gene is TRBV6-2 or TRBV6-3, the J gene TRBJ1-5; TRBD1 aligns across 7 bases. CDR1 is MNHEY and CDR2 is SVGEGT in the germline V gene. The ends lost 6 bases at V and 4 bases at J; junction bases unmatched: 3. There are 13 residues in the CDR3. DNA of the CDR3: TGTGCCAGCAGCCGACAGGGAAATCAGCCCCAGCATTTT. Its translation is CASSRQGNQPQHF.